Presented here are 10 T cell receptor beta chains from one specimen sequenced in a study of human T cells and chemical hapten exposure. Documented time point: patch test 1, 2 weeks after DPC sensitization. Treatment meaning: therapeutic diphenylcyclopropenone sensitization with weekly scalp DPC. From the RACE reads, TCRdb called clonotypes with MiXCR, one entry per CDR3 protein. The sample yields 75,000 to 100,000 distinct CDR3 sequences, roughly 12% seen once. The source material was whole blood, sampled in connection with sensitization to the hapten diphenylcyclopropenone (DPC). Receptors originate from a woman in her thirties or forties with alopecia areata. Some clones in this sample may be carry-over from other donors' samples.

This clonotype has only a few counts. CDR3 DNA: TGTGCCAGCAGTTTATCTAGAGGATACAATGAGCAGTTCTTC. Its protein is CASSLSRGYNEQFF. The V call is TRBV28, the J call TRBJ2-1, with D unresolved. V was trimmed by 1 base and J by 4 bases, leaving 8 bases between them. The germline V gene has CDR1 MDHEN and CDR2 SYDVKM. The CDR3 covers 14 residues.

This clonotype was detected only a few times. The chain carries TRBV6-2 or TRBV6-3 and TRBJ2-1; the match to TRBD2 covers 11 bases. With V trimmed by 6 bases and J by 13 bases, 14 bases remained unmatched. CDR1 is MNHEY, CDR2 SVGEGT, per germline. CDR3 length equals 15 residues. The CDR3: CASRLGLAGGLHQFF. CDR3 sequence (DNA): TGTGCCAGCAGATTGGGGCTAGCGGGAGGCTTACATCAGTTCTTC.

The rearrangement links TRBV4-1 to TRBJ2-3; tentative D call: TRBD2 (5 bases). This CDR3 has 15 residues. Germline CDR1 MGHRA, CDR2 YSYEKL. V was trimmed by 1 base and J by 0 bases, leaving 8 bases between them. The CDR3, as DNA: TGCGCCAGCAGCCAAGGCGGGCGCAGCACAGATACGCAGTATTTT. It encodes CASSQGGRSTDTQYF.

This clonotype was counted between two and nine times. The genes are TRBV12-2 and TRBJ2-2; the DNA was not used to check the table's D call, TRBD2. TRBV12-2 is an annotated pseudogene. This CDR3 is built from 17 residues. The CDR3, as DNA: TGTGCAAGTCGCTTGCCACCTCAAGCGGGAGACACCGGGGAGCTGTTTTTT. It is translated as CASRLPPQAGDTGELFF.

This clonotype was counted a few times. The V gene is TRBV6-6, the J gene TRBJ1-6, with D perhaps TRBD1 (6 bases). Trimming removed 8 bases at V and 10 bases at J, with 18 bases between. This CDR3 has 14 amino acids. Germline CDR1 and CDR2: MNHNY and SVGAGI (reference sequence). The CDR3 loop is CASGYGQTGSPLHF. CDR3 nucleotides: TGTGCCAGCGGATATGGACAGACGGGATCACCCCTCCACTTT.

Many counts were recorded for this clonotype. The genes are TRBV6-5 and TRBJ2-7; D may be TRBD2 (5 bases). V lost 0 bases and J 5 bases, leaving 11 bases between the germline ends. Germline CDR1 is MNHEY and CDR2 is SVGAGI. The CDR3 totals 14 residues. CDR3: CASSYSRAADEQYF. The CDR3 DNA follows: TGTGCCAGCAGTTACTCGCGGGCCGCGGACGAGCAGTACTTC.

This chain uses TRBV27 with TRBJ2-7; no clear D. The CDR3 has 13 amino acids. The germline V gene has CDR1 MNHEY and CDR2 SMNVEV (reference sequence). V dropped 6 bases and J dropped 7 bases, with 16 bases sitting between them. CDR3 DNA: TGTGCCAGCAGCGTAAGCCGGGCGCAGGAGCAGTACTTC. This encodes CASSVSRAQEQYF.

The chain employs TRBV29-1 and TRBJ2-2, with D possibly being TRBD1 (6 bases). In germline, CDR1 is SQVTM, CDR2 ANQGSEA. Trimming pared 5 bases from V and 6 bases from J, leaving 7 bases between. This CDR3 contains 11 residues. The CDR3 DNA reads TGCAGCGTTAAGGGGGCCGGGGAGCTGTTTTTT. Translated, it gives CSVKGAGELFF.

This clonotype came up a few times. The rearrangement joins TRBV7-8 to TRBJ2-3; 7 bases match TRBD1. The germline CDR1 and CDR2 sequences are SGHVS and FQNEAQ. The CDR3 totals 15 residues. The V segment lost 5 bases and the J segment 4 bases; nucleotides outside the gene matches: 9. The CDR3 nucleotides read TGTGCCAGCAGCCCGTTGGGACAGTCGGCAGATACGCAGTATTTT. This encodes CASSPLGQSADTQYF.

This clonotype was observed a few times. V is TRBV7-6 and J is TRBJ2-2, with no clear D. This CDR3 has 16 residues. Germline V gene sequence: CDR1 SGHVS, CDR2 FNYEAQ. V lost 3 bases, J lost 1 base, and 12 bases lay in between. CDR3 protein: CASSLHGPLNTGELFF. CDR3 nucleotide sequence: TGTGCCAGCAGCTTGCATGGACCTTTGAACACCGGGGAGCTGTTTTTT.